Listed here is a single TCR beta chain. As yet, its antigen is unknown. Other DNA sequences in this specimen translate into the identical CDR3. CDR1 SGHRS and CDR2 YFSETQ come from the germline V gene. V gave up 0 bases and J gave up 4 bases, with 7 bases separating them. There are 14 residues in the CDR3. Produced via immunoSEQ multiplex PCR; TCRdb's table is partial and in-frame only. Among a few million clones listed, roughly 93% were seen once. These data belong to a study of shared clonotypes between healthy human individuals. Study in general: In total, the donors were a couple of women and a few men aged 18 to 49. CD4 naive and CD4 memory each took three plates per donor, while CD8 naive took two and CD8 memory one. General study points: Donors were few, which limited the genetic and exposure-history diversity represented.

Negatively enriched CD4+ T cells were divided by CD45RA into naive and memory. The chain is built from TRBV5-1 and TRBJ2-2; tentatively, D is TRBD1 (6 bases). The source material was naive CD4+ T cells from PBMCs. Specified subset: CD45RA+ positively selected. The sequence came from a man aged 18 to 29 in good health. Some clones in this sample may be carry-over from other donors' samples. CDR3 amino acids: CASSLEGGTGELFF. The DNA of the CDR3 is TGCGCCAGCAGCTTGGAAGGGGGCACCGGGGAGCTGTTTTTT.